One sample yielded the 16 T cell receptor beta chains listed below, sequenced in a study of shared clonotypes between healthy human individuals. TCRdb's table, derived via immunoSEQ multiplex PCR, lists solely in-frame clones and lacks some. This table has roughly 1,000,000 clones, approximately 80% appearing once. Sequences were obtained from memory CD4+ T cells from PBMCs. Subset noted: CD45RA-negative fraction. The receptors shown here come from a man aged 18 to 29 in good health. Some clones in this sample may be carry-over from other donors' samples.

This clone was observed many times. CDR3 loop: CATSRDGPTGNTGELFF. The DNA for the CDR3 is TGTGCCACCAGCAGAGATGGCCCCACAGGGAACACCGGGGAGCTGTTTTTT. This sequence joins TRBV15 and TRBJ2-2; TRBD1 might be the D (5 bases). CDR1 is LNHNV and CDR2 is YYDKDF in the germline V gene (reference sequence). V was cut by 0 bases and J by 1 base, with 12 bases left in between. The CDR3 is 17 residues long.

The rearrangement links TRBV19 to TRBJ2-2; 8 nucleotides agree with TRBD2. The CDR3 has 16 amino acids. Per the germline V gene, CDR1 is LNHDA and CDR2 is SQIVND (reference sequence). V shed 3 bases, J shed 5 bases, and the junction held 8 bases outside the gene matches. The CDR3 nucleotides read TGTGCCAGTAGTATCAAAGCGGGAGTACGGACCGGGGAGCTGTTTTTT. Translating gives CASSIKAGVRTGELFF.

On this clone itself: A much larger clone differs from this one at a single base, so this may be a read error. The rearrangement joins TRBV6-5 to TRBJ1-2, with 9 positions matching TRBD1. Germline V gene data show CDR1 as MNHEY and CDR2 as SVGAGI. The CDR3 contains 15 residues. DNA for the CDR3: TGTGCCAGCAAGGACAGGGGAGTAGGAGGGTATGGCTGCACCTTC. This gives the protein CASKDRGVGGYGCTF.

This sequence joins TRBV30 and TRBJ1-4; D is ambiguous. The germline gives CDR1 GTSNPN, CDR2 SVGIG (reference sequence). CDR3 length: 12 residues. The V end was cut by 1 base, the J end by 6 bases, with 6 bases between. CDR3 DNA: TGTGCCTGGAGTGGTCCGGATGAAAAACTGTTTTTT. Protein: CAWSGPDEKLFF.

The J gene is TRBJ1-2, the V gene TRBV28; 7 bases are a match to TRBD1. This CDR3 comprises 16 residues. The V gene end was trimmed by 6 bases and the J gene end by 2 bases; junction bases not matched to a gene: 12. Germline values: CDR1 MDHEN, CDR2 SYDVKM. This chain's CDR3 is CASRESPLTGNYGYTF. DNA of the CDR3: TGTGCCAGCAGAGAATCACCCTTGACAGGGAACTATGGCTACACCTTC.

Concerning this clone itself: Additional DNA sequences in this sample encode the identical CDR3. This rearrangement joins TRBV5-1 to TRBJ1-4; the D gene is possibly TRBD1 (5 bases). The CDR3 totals 14 residues. CDR1 SGHRS and CDR2 YFSETQ come from the germline V gene. V was trimmed by 4 bases and J by 7 bases, leaving 14 bases between them. The CDR3 DNA sequence: TGCGCCAGCAGCCTCGGGACGGGTGGTGAAAAACTGTTTTTT. It translates to CASSLGTGGEKLFF.

About this clone itself: Other nucleotide sequences in the sample specify the same CDR3. The chain has TRBV5-4 and TRBJ1-1, with D possibly TRBD1 on 5 matching bases. There are 14 residues in the CDR3. Between the trimmed V and J ends, which lost 1 base and 2 bases, there was a span of 9 bases. Looked up from germline, CDR1 is SGHNT and CDR2 is YYREEE (reference sequence). CDR3 sequence (DNA): TGTGCCAGCAGCTTGCCGGGGCAAAACACTGAAGCTTTCTTT. Its protein product is CASSLPGQNTEAFF.

Details on this clone: Just one base apart from a much larger clone, this may be a read error. The sample has other DNA sequences that encode this CDR3 too. V is TRBV7-9 and J is TRBJ2-3, with 7 bases aligning to TRBD1. The CDR3 is made up of 17 amino acids. CDR1 and CDR2 from the germline V gene are SEHNR and FQNEAQ (reference sequence). CDR3 loop: CASSFVRSTGVMNTQYF. CDR3 DNA sequence: TGCGCCAGCAGCTTTGTTCGATCCACAGGGGTGATGAATACGCAGTATTTT.

The rearrangement joins TRBV11-3 to TRBJ2-3, with no clear D. Deletions cut 5 bases from V and 11 bases from J, with 14 bases between. CDR1 SGHNT and CDR2 YENEEA come from the germline V gene. This CDR3 is 12 amino acids long. CDR3 loop: CASSPDSRRQYF. CDR3 in DNA: TGTGCCAGCAGCCCAGACTCCCGCAGGCAGTATTTT.

CDR3 DNA: TGTGCCATCAGGGCCGGGGAATGGGCCGGGGAGCTGTTTTTT. It codes for CAIRAGEWAGELFF. This rearrangement joins TRBV10-3 to TRBJ2-2; possibly TRBD2 for D (5 bases). Germline lookup yields CDR1 ENHRY and CDR2 SYGVKD. CDR3 length: 14 amino acids. V lost 6 bases to trimming and J lost 6 bases, with 14 bases between them.

This chain joins TRBV7-3 and TRBJ2-2; D uncertain. The CDR3 length is 15 residues. The V and J ends lost 5 bases and 4 bases respectively, with 14 bases between them. CDR1 SGHTA and CDR2 FQGTGA come from the germline V gene. The CDR3 bases are TGTGCCAGCAGCCAACGGGTTTTGGGCACCGGGGAGCTGTTTTTT. It specifies CASSQRVLGTGELFF.

This clone was counted between two and nine times. The J gene is TRBJ1-4, the V gene TRBV19; D may be TRBD1 (6 bases). CDR1 is LNHDA and CDR2 is SQIVND in the germline V gene (reference sequence). The CDR3 length is 14 residues. V shed 3 bases and J shed 8 bases, with 13 bases lying between them. The CDR3 DNA sequence: TGTGCCAGTAGTATCCGGGACGGGACAGAAAAACTGTTTTTT. As protein: CASSIRDGTEKLFF.

This sequence joins TRBV30 and TRBJ2-3; 11 bases align to TRBD2. CDR3 length: 17 amino acids. Looked up from germline, CDR1 is GTSNPN and CDR2 is SVGIG (reference sequence). Trimming took 1 base from V and 2 from J; bases not matched to a gene: 8. DNA of the CDR3: TGTGCCTGGAGTGCCGCGGCGACTAGCGGGGCCACAGATACGCAGTATTTT. It yields the protein CAWSAAATSGATDTQYF.

V is TRBV5-4 and J is TRBJ2-7; weak D call: TRBD1 (6 bases). V lost 4 bases, J lost 2 bases, and 16 bases lay in between. This CDR3 contains 15 residues. The V gene's germline CDR1 is SGHNT and CDR2 YYREEE (reference sequence). DNA of the CDR3: TGTGCCAGCAGCGAGGGATTACAGGGTACCTACGAGCAGTACTTC. Translating it yields CASSEGLQGTYEQYF.

V gene TRBV28 combines with J gene TRBJ1-4; D remains ambiguous. Germline V gene data show CDR1 as MDHEN and CDR2 as SYDVKM. V lost 2 bases and J 7 bases, leaving 8 bases between the germline ends. The CDR3 consists of 13 residues. The CDR3 protein is CASSLREAEKLFF. The CDR3 DNA is TGTGCCAGCAGTTTAAGGGAGGCTGAAAAACTGTTTTTT.

The CDR3, as DNA: TGTGCCACCAGCAGAGGGACAGACACTGAAGCTTTCTTT. Translated, it gives CATSRGTDTEAFF. V and J are TRBV15 and TRBJ1-1, with D possibly being TRBD1 (6 bases). The CDR3 length is 13 residues. V shed 1 base and J shed 3 bases, with 6 bases lying between them. In germline, CDR1 is LNHNV, CDR2 YYDKDF (reference sequence).